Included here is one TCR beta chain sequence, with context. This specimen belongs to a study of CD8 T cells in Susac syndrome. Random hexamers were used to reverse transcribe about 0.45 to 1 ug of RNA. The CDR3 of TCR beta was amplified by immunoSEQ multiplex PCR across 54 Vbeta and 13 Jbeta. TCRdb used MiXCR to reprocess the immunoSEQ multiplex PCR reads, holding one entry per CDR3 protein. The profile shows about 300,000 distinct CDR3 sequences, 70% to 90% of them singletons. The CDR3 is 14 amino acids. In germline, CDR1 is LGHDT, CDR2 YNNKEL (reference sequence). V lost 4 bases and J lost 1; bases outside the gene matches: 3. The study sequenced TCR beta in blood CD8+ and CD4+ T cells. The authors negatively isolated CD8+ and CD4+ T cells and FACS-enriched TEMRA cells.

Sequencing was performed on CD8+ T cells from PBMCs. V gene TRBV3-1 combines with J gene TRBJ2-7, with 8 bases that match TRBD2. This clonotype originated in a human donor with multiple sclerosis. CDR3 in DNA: TGTGCCAGCAGCCCACTAGCGGCTTCCTACGAGCAGTACTTC. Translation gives CASSPLAASYEQYF.